This T cell receptor (beta chain) was found in a study of blood T cell repertoires in COVID-19. Study details: There were acute and convalescent COVID-19 samples, and they came from the United States, Italy and Spain. T cells, B-cell-depleted T cells, or PBMCs supplied cDNA or gDNA.

This CDR3 has 15 amino acids. Germline V gene sequence: CDR1 SGHRS, CDR2 YFSETQ. The V end was cut by 4 bases, the J end by 2 bases, with 10 bases between. Original data processing: Using reference gene primer amplification, nucleated cell counts were estimated. Profiling relied on immunoSEQ multiplex PCR, and the TCRdb table lists in-frame clones only, not all of them. The D gene and trimming were derived from the DNA, and the V and J assignments and clone size from that table. In the table there are 140,000 to 150,000 clones, 88% of which are singletons. This clone was detected a few times. V is TRBV5-1 and J is TRBJ2-6; the D gene is possibly TRBD1 (6 bases). The specimen was peripheral blood. The TCR was taken from a man between 70 and 80 years old with acute or convalescent COVID-19. The CDR3 bases are TGCGCCAGCAGCCGAACAGGGACTGGGGCCAACGTCCTGACTTTC. Translating gives CASSRTGTGANVLTF.